Sequencing of this T cell receptor beta chain was carried out in a study of OX40 agonist ivuxolimab in advanced cancers. Germline CDR1 and CDR2: SGHAT and FQDESV (reference sequence). The CDR3 runs 12 residues. The V and J ends lost 2 bases and 3 bases respectively, with 5 bases between them. Libraries were prepared by immunoSEQ multiplex PCR; TCRdb keeps only in-frame clonotypes and omits some of them. The profile shows 90,000 to 100,000 clones, around 90% of them singletons. The starting material was CD4+ or CD8+ T cells sorted from blood, obtained in a trial of the OX40 agonist ivuxolimab. This clonotype was sampled from an adult with an advanced solid tumor such as melanoma, head and neck, liver or kidney cancer. The rearrangement joins TRBV11-1 to TRBJ2-7, with D perhaps matching TRBD1 (5 bases). The CDR3 region has the DNA TGTGCCAGCAGCTTACAGGGCTACGAGCAGTACTTC. Amino acid sequence: CASSLQGYEQYF.